Following are 28 T cell receptor beta chains from one sample sequenced in a study of graft-versus-host responses after intestinal transplantation. TCRdb keeps only in-frame clones here, not all; method: immunoSEQ multiplex PCR. Of 130,000 or so clones in the sample, more than 80% were seen once. Which antigens these TCRs recognize remains unknown. Source: unstimulated CD4+ T cells sorted from spleen or lymph node cells, taken before intestinal transplant. The receptors originated from a human donor who received an intestinal transplant.

V is TRBV28 and J is TRBJ1-3; D is unclear. V lost 5 bases, J lost 0 bases, and 11 bases lay in between. The CDR3 sequence is 15 residues long. The germline gives CDR1 MDHEN, CDR2 SYDVKM. DNA for the CDR3: TGTGCCAGCAGTCTTTCGGGAAGCTCTGGAAACACCATATATTTT. Its protein product is CASSLSGSSGNTIYF. The full variable domain, rest sourced from reference TRBV28 and TRBJ1-3, is DVKVTQSSRYLVKRTGEKVFLECVQDMDHENMFWYRQDPGLGLRLIYFSYDVKMKEKGDIPEGYSVSREKKERFSLILESASTNQTSMYLCASSLSGSSGNTIYFGEGSWLTVV.

The chain links TRBV27 to TRBJ2-7, with D unclear. V was clipped by 5 bases and J by 3 bases, with 11 bases between them. This CDR3 contains 13 residues. Germline-derived CDR1 and CDR2 are MNHEY and SMNVEV (reference sequence). The CDR3 DNA reads as TGTGCCAGCAGTCTTGCGAGGTACTACGAGCAGTACTTC. Protein: CASSLARYYEQYF.

This sequence joins TRBV27 and TRBJ2-2, with D possibly being TRBD2 (7 bases). Germline-derived CDR1 and CDR2 are MNHEY and SMNVEV (reference sequence). This CDR3 has 16 amino acids. The V end was cut by 6 bases, the J end by 0 bases, with 14 bases between. This chain's CDR3 is CASSPLGGPNTGELFF. In DNA, the CDR3 is TGTGCCAGCAGCCCTTTGGGGGGGCCGAACACCGGGGAGCTGTTTTTT.

CDR3 sequence: CAGKTANYGYTF. CDR3 sequence (DNA): TGTGCCGGAAAGACAGCTAACTATGGCTACACCTTC. The V call is TRBV2, the J call TRBJ1-2, with a possible D match to TRBD1 (5 bases). The CDR3 sequence is 12 residues long. V was trimmed by 11 bases and J by 0 bases, leaving 10 bases between them. Germline CDR1 SNHLY, CDR2 FYNNEI.

The rearrangement uses TRBV7-9 and TRBJ2-3, with D possibly matching TRBD2 (6 bases). Germline values: CDR1 SEHNR, CDR2 FQNEAQ (reference sequence). The CDR3 length is 15 residues. The V end was cut by 3 bases, the J end by 2 bases, with 12 bases between. The CDR3 sequence is CASSFSTRNTDTQYF. CDR3 DNA: TGTGCCAGCAGCTTTTCGACTAGAAACACAGATACGCAGTATTTT.

The chain links TRBV6-1 to TRBJ2-2, with D possibly called TRBD1 or TRBD2 (5 bases each). Trimming took off 10 bases at V and 2 bases at J, with 17 bases between the two ends. CDR1 and CDR2 (germline): MNHNS, SASEGT. The CDR3 has 15 amino acids. CDR3 DNA: TGTGCCACCCAAGGGACCCATTTTAACACCGGGGAGCTGTTTTTT. Protein sequence: CATQGTHFNTGELFF.

The chain is built from TRBV10-3 and TRBJ2-3; possibly TRBD2 for D (5 bases). The CDR3 spans 16 residues. V lost 7 bases and J lost 0, with 17 bases in between. Germline V gene sequence: CDR1 ENHRY, CDR2 SYGVKD. In DNA, the CDR3 is TGTGCCATCAATCGGGCCGGCGGGCGAAGCACAGATACGCAGTATTTT. Its translation is CAINRAGGRSTDTQYF.

In its sample, this clone was seen once. The chain combines TRBV7-3 with TRBJ2-3; 7 nucleotides align to TRBD1. The V gene end was trimmed by 4 bases and the J gene end by 2 bases; junction bases not matched to a gene: 3. The CDR3 is made up of 14 amino acids. Germline CDR1 is SGHTA and CDR2 is FQGTGA. The CDR3 protein is CASSSGTVTDTQYF. The CDR3 region has the DNA TGTGCCAGCAGCTCCGGGACAGTCACAGATACGCAGTATTTT.

The V call is TRBV10-3, the J call TRBJ2-6; the D is unclear. Germline loops: CDR1 ENHRY, CDR2 SYGVKD. The CDR3 loop spans 16 amino acids. The V and J ends lost 10 bases and 0 bases respectively, with 16 bases between them. The CDR3 DNA reads TGTGCCACCACCGACGGGCCCATCTCTGGGGCCAACGTCCTGACTTTC. This translates into CATTDGPISGANVLTF.

This chain connects TRBV30 to TRBJ1-1; no definite D call. The V gene's germline CDR1 is GTSNPN and CDR2 SVGIG (reference sequence). This CDR3 has 14 residues. V was clipped by 0 bases and J by 2 bases, with 10 bases between them. The DNA of the CDR3 is TGTGCCTGGAGTGTATTACCCATAAACACTGAAGCTTTCTTT. It encodes CAWSVLPINTEAFF.

The V gene is TRBV6-1, the J gene TRBJ2-5, with D possibly being TRBD2 (6 bases). V was pared by 7 bases and J by 2 bases, with 11 bases between. Germline loops: CDR1 MNHNS, CDR2 SASEGT. The CDR3 is made up of 13 amino acids. In DNA, the CDR3 is TGTGCCAGCAATGCGGGACGGCAAGAGACCCAGTACTTC. Protein product: CASNAGRQETQYF.

The rearrangement uses TRBV18 and TRBJ2-2, with D unresolved. The V gene's germline CDR1 is KGHSH and CDR2 LQKENI. This CDR3 spans 13 amino acids. Trimming cost V 0 bases and J 6 bases, with 5 bases left between them. CDR3 loop: CASSPPLPGELFF. The DNA of the CDR3 is TGTGCCAGCTCACCACCTTTACCCGGGGAGCTGTTTTTT. Combining the CDR3 with reference TRBV18 and TRBJ2-2 gives the whole variable domain NAGVMQNPRHLVRRRGQEARLRCSPMKGHSHVYWYRQLPEEGLKFMVYLQKENIIDESGMPKERFSAEFPKEGPSILRIQQVVRGDSAAYFCASSPPLPGELFFGEGSRLTVL.

V usage is TRBV5-4 and J usage is TRBJ2-1; 10 nucleotides agree with TRBD2. Germline loops: CDR1 SGHNT, CDR2 YYREEE (reference sequence). The CDR3 consists of 16 residues. The V gene end was trimmed by 4 bases and the J gene end by 9 bases; junction bases not matched to a gene: 13. The chain's CDR3 is CASSPRLAGASGEQFF. The CDR3 nucleotides are TGTGCCAGCAGCCCACGCCTAGCGGGGGCAAGCGGTGAGCAGTTCTTC.

This clone occurred once. The chain couples TRBV11-3 to TRBJ1-3; the D gene is possibly TRBD1 (5 bases). Germline V gene lookup returns CDR1 SGHNT and CDR2 YENEEA. This CDR3 has 13 residues. V lost 5 bases to trimming and J lost 2 bases, with 7 bases between them. CDR3 residues: CASSRGTGNTIYF. Written as DNA, the CDR3 is TGTGCCAGCAGCAGGGGAACTGGAAACACCATATATTTT.

This chain uses TRBV7-9 with TRBJ1-2; D may be TRBD1 (5 bases). Germline lookup yields CDR1 SEHNR and CDR2 FQNEAQ (reference sequence). The CDR3 runs to 13 residues. V was clipped by 5 bases and J by 0 bases, with 7 bases between them. The CDR3, as DNA: TGTGCCAGCAGCCTGACAGCTAACTATGGCTACACCTTC. This codes for CASSLTANYGYTF.

V and J are TRBV11-2 and TRBJ1-5, with D hard to call. The CDR3 sequence is 13 residues long. Trimming took 0 bases from V and 7 from J, leaving 7 bases between them. Germline lookup yields CDR1 SGHAT and CDR2 FQNNGV. The CDR3 region is CASSLDRLQPQHF. CDR3 bases: TGTGCCAGCAGCTTAGATCGTCTGCAGCCCCAGCATTTT.

CDR3 in amino acids: CASSIVGGTGELFF. The CDR3 nucleotides are TGTGCCAGTAGTATAGTAGGAGGCACCGGGGAGCTGTTTTTT. The chain combines TRBV19 with TRBJ2-2; D may be TRBD2 (5 bases). Germline V gene sequence: CDR1 LNHDA, CDR2 SQIVND (reference sequence). Trimming took off 1 base at V and 4 bases at J, with 7 bases between the two ends. The CDR3 is made up of 14 amino acids.

The chain joins TRBV6-1 to TRBJ1-3, with a tentative D call TRBD1 (6 bases). The CDR3 is 14 amino acids. The germline gives CDR1 MNHNS, CDR2 SASEGT. The germline V and J ends were trimmed by 6 bases and 3 bases, with 12 bases remaining between them. The CDR3 nucleotides read TGTGCCAGCAGGCAGGGGAAAAGTGGAAACACCATATATTTT. Protein product: CASRQGKSGNTIYF.

The chain recombines TRBV5-4 with TRBJ2-5; 9 nucleotides match TRBD2. In germline, CDR1 is SGHNT, CDR2 YYREEE (reference sequence). The CDR3 has 15 residues. J gave up 6 bases and V 4 bases, and 10 bases lay outside the gene matches. As DNA, the CDR3 is TGTGCCAGCAGCCCCACGGGACTAGCTGAGAAGACCCAGTACTTC. Its translation: CASSPTGLAEKTQYF.

The CDR3 loop is CAISTRGGETQYF. The CDR3 bases are TGTGCCATCAGTACGCGGGGGGGCGAGACCCAGTACTTC. This chain joins TRBV10-3 and TRBJ2-5, with 9 bases aligning to TRBD2. Losses at the gene ends were 5 bases for V and 5 bases for J; bases not matched to a gene: 3. Looked up from germline, CDR1 is ENHRY and CDR2 is SYGVKD. This CDR3 contains 13 residues.

The chain links TRBV9 to TRBJ1-3; 7 bases fit TRBD1. This CDR3 spans 16 amino acids. Germline trimming cut 1 base from V and 0 bases from J; bases unmatched to any gene: 4. Germline V lookup: CDR1 SGDLS, CDR2 YYNGEE. CDR3 region: CASSVSGTASGNTIYF. As DNA, the CDR3 is TGTGCCAGCAGCGTATCCGGGACAGCCTCTGGAAACACCATATATTTT.

The chain couples TRBV27 to TRBJ1-1, with 10 bases fitting TRBD1. In germline, CDR1 is MNHEY, CDR2 SMNVEV (reference sequence). V lost 2 bases to trimming and J lost 7 bases; unmatched junction nucleotides: 10. The CDR3 has 16 residues. The CDR3 sequence is CASSLTPDRGRFEAFF. The CDR3 DNA follows: TGTGCCAGCAGTTTAACACCCGACAGGGGGCGTTTTGAAGCTTTCTTT.

The chain joins TRBV5-6 to TRBJ2-2, with D hard to call. The germline V and J ends were trimmed by 5 bases and 6 bases, with 14 bases remaining between them. CDR1 is SGHDT and CDR2 is YYEEEE in the germline V gene. CDR3 length: 14 residues. DNA of the CDR3: TGTGCCAGCAGTCCCGGCCGCCGATCCGGGGAGCTGTTTTTT. As protein: CASSPGRRSGELFF.

The V and J genes are TRBV5-1 and TRBJ2-7; 10 positions match TRBD2. Germline CDR1 reads SGHRS; CDR2 reads YFSETQ. The ends lost 4 bases at V and 2 bases at J; junction bases unmatched: 6. The CDR3 loop spans 15 amino acids. The CDR3 is CASSPRTSGAYEQYF. The DNA for the CDR3 is TGCGCCAGCAGCCCCCGGACTAGCGGCGCCTACGAGCAGTACTTC. The variable domain in full, completed from reference TRBV5-1 and TRBJ2-7, reads KAGVTQTPRYLIKTRGQQVTLSCSPISGHRSVSWYQQTPGQGLQFLFEYFSETQRNKGNFPGRFSGRQFSNSRSEMNVSTLELGDSALYLCASSPRTSGAYEQYFGPGTRLTVT.

The J gene is TRBJ1-1, the V gene TRBV6-5, with D possibly TRBD1 on 6 matching bases. The V gene lost 4 bases and the J gene lost 1 base, with 13 bases spanning the gap. The CDR3 length is 15 residues. The germline CDR1 and CDR2 sequences are MNHEY and SVGAGI. The CDR3 nucleotides read TGTGCCAGCAGTTCGGACAGAAATGGGAACACTGAAGCTTTCTTT. This encodes CASSSDRNGNTEAFF.

This chain joins TRBV10-3 and TRBJ1-3, with D unclear. Germline CDR1 reads ENHRY; CDR2 reads SYGVKD. V lost 6 bases and J lost 0, with 6 bases in between. This CDR3 contains 13 residues. CDR3 in amino acids: CAIRQLSGNTIYF. The CDR3 coding sequence is TGTGCCATCAGACAGCTCTCTGGAAACACCATATATTTT.

The V gene is TRBV7-8, the J gene TRBJ2-7; TRBD2 aligns across 11 bases. V trimming: 1 base; J trimming: 7 bases; junction bases outside the gene matches: 6. CDR1 is SGHVS and CDR2 is FQNEAQ in the germline V gene. The CDR3 covers 15 residues. CDR3 sequence reads: CASSLGASGGSEQYF. The CDR3 DNA reads TGTGCCAGCAGCTTAGGGGCTAGCGGGGGGAGTGAGCAGTACTTC.

The V call is TRBV5-1, the J call TRBJ2-2; possible D gene TRBD2, 5 bases. Per germline, CDR1 SGHRS and CDR2 YFSETQ. Trimming stripped 2 bases from V and 3 bases from J, with 8 bases between. The CDR3 length is 14 residues. Here the CDR3 reads CASSFAGDTGELFF. CDR3 DNA sequence: TGCGCCAGCAGCTTCGCGGGTGACACCGGGGAGCTGTTTTTT. Based on the CDR3 plus reference TRBV5-1 and TRBJ2-2, the full variable domain is KAGVTQTPRYLIKTRGQQVTLSCSPISGHRSVSWYQQTPGQGLQFLFEYFSETQRNKGNFPGRFSGRQFSNSRSEMNVSTLELGDSALYLCASSFAGDTGELFFGEGSRLTVL.